A selection of T cell receptor beta chains follows, all from one sample in a study of metastatic and nonmetastatic thyroid tumors. TCRdb re-called the PCR reads with MiXCR. Of 7,500 to 10,000 clones detected, about a third appear once; the ten largest clones hold approximately 21%. Sequenced material: tumor tissue. Source of these receptors: a female donor with papillary thyroid cancer or a benign thyroid nodule (not recorded which). Some clones in this sample may be carry-over from other donors' samples. The CDR3 runs from the conserved cysteine through the conserved F or W. D genes are given only for firm matches. Clone size appears in some rows only: once, few, many, or a class for an expanded clone.

size: NA; J: TRBJ2-7; V: TRBV30; D: NA; DNA: TGTGCCTGGAGTTTCAGGGACGAGCAGTACTTC; CDR3: CAWSFRDEQYF
size: few; J: TRBJ2-7; V: TRBV11-3; D: NA; DNA: TGTGCCAGCAGCTCCTTGTTTTCGATTGGTCAAAACGAGCAGTACTTC; CDR3: CASSSLFSIGQNEQYF
size: NA; J: TRBJ1-5; V: TRBV6-4; D: NA; DNA: TGTGCCAGCACCACCACAGGGCCCCAAGCCCAATATATATATAGCAATCAGCCCCAGCATTTT; CDR3: CASTTTGPQAQYIYSNQPQHF
size: few; J: TRBJ2-1; V: TRBV28; D: NA; DNA: TGTGCCAGCATTGGGCAATTGAACAATGAGCAGTTCTTC; CDR3: CASIGQLNNEQFF
size: NA; J: TRBJ2-6; V: TRBV5-1; D: NA; DNA: TGCGCCAGCAGCTTGGTGGGTAGCTCTGGGGCCAACGTCCTGACTTTC; CDR3: CASSLVGSSGANVLTF
size: few; J: TRBJ1-5; V: TRBV10-3; D: NA; DNA: TGTGCCATCAGTGAGTCAGGGGACAATCAGCCCCAGCATTTT; CDR3: CAISESGDNQPQHF
size: few; J: TRBJ2-3; V: TRBV12-3/TRBV12-4; D: NA; DNA: TGTGCCAGCAGTCGGTCTCTCGATACGCAGTATTTT; CDR3: CASSRSLDTQYF
size: medium-sized; J: TRBJ2-5; V: TRBV6-2/TRBV6-3; D: TRBD1; DNA: TGTGCCAGCAGGTGGGACAGGGGATTCGAGACCCAGTACTTC; CDR3: CASRWDRGFETQYF
size: medium-sized; J: TRBJ2-4; V: TRBV30; D: NA; DNA: TGTGCCTGTGGTATCCCAGGATCGAGGAGCATTCAGTACTTC; CDR3: CACGIPGSRSIQYF
size: few; J: TRBJ2-7; V: TRBV12-3/TRBV12-4; D: NA; DNA: TGTGCCATCAGTAGTGGTACCGACTACGAGCAGTACTTC; CDR3: CAISSGTDYEQYF
size: NA; J: TRBJ2-7; V: TRBV19; D: NA; DNA: TGTGCCAGTAGTATCTCGGTGGGGGCCGCTCCAGAGCAGTACTTC; CDR3: CASSISVGAAPEQYF
size: NA; J: TRBJ2-7; V: TRBV19; D: TRBD2; DNA: TGTGCCAGTAGTATGTCGGGAGGGGCATCCTACGAGCAGTACTTC; CDR3: CASSMSGGASYEQYF